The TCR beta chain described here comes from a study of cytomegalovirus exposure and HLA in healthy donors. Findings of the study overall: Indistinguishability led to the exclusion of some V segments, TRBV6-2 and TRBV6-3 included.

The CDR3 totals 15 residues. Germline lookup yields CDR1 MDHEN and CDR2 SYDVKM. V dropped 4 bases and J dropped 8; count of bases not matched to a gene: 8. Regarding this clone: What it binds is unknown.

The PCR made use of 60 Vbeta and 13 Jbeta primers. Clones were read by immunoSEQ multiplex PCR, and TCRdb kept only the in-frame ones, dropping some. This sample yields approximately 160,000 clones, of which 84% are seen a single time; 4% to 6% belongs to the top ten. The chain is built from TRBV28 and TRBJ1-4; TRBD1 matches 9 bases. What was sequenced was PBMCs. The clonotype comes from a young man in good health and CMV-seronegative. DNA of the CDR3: TGTGCCAGCAGTTCATACCGGGACAGGGAAGAAAAACTGTTTTTT. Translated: CASSSYRDREEKLFF.